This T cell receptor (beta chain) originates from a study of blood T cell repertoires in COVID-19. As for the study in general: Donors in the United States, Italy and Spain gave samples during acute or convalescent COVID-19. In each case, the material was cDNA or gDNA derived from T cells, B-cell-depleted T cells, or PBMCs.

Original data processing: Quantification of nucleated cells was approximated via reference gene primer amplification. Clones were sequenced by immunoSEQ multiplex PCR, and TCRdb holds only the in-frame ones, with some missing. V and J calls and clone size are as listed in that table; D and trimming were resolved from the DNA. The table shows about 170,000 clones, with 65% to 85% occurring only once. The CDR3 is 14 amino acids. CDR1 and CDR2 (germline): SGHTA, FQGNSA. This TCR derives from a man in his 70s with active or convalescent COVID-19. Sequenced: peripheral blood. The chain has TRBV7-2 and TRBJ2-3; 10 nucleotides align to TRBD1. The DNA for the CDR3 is TGTGCAGCCCGGGACAGGGGTCCCACAGATACGCAGTATTTT. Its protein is CAARDRGPTDTQYF.